A single sample gave rise to the 13 T cell receptor beta chains below, sequenced in a study of blood T cell repertoires in COVID-19. Only in-frame clones appear in the TCRdb table, and some are missing; sequencing was by immunoSEQ multiplex PCR. The data contain 150,000 to 200,000 clones, 90% to 95% of them singletons. Specimen: peripheral blood. All receptors come from an older woman with COVID-19, enrolled during active disease.

The chain recombines TRBV5-1 with TRBJ2-7, with 14 nucleotides matching TRBD2. The CDR3 spans 15 residues. Looked up from germline, CDR1 is SGHRS and CDR2 is YFSETQ. The V gene end was trimmed by 4 bases and the J gene end by 6 bases; junction bases not matched to a gene: 6. In nucleotides, the CDR3 is TGCGCCAGCAGCCGTGGACTAGCGGGGGGTTCCGAGCAGTACTTC. Its translation: CASSRGLAGGSEQYF.

Regarding this clone: At one end, the junction sequence differs from germline, possibly due to a read error. The chain is built from TRBV18 and TRBJ1-3; D possibly corresponds to TRBD1 (5 bases). Looked up from germline, CDR1 is KGHSH and CDR2 is LQKENI. The CDR3 is 16 amino acids. The CDR3 reads CASSPLGGISGNTIYF. The DNA of the CDR3 is TGTGCCAGCTCTCCACTCGGGGGGATCTCTGGAAACACCATATATTTT.

V gene TRBV5-8 combines with J gene TRBJ1-4; 9 positions agree with TRBD1. V lost 6 bases, J lost 7 bases, and 7 bases stayed unmatched. CDR3 size: 14 residues. Germline CDR1 reads SGHTS; CDR2 reads YDEGEE. The CDR3 loop reads CASNRLDRGEKLFF. The DNA of the CDR3 is TGTGCCAGCAACCGATTGGACAGGGGTGAAAAACTGTTTTTT.

This sequence joins TRBV19 and TRBJ2-1; 7 bases agree with TRBD2. The ends lost 7 bases at V and 3 bases at J; junction bases unmatched: 3. This CDR3 comprises 13 residues. Germline loops: CDR1 LNHDA, CDR2 SQIVND (reference sequence). The CDR3 is CASTRGDYNEQFF. CDR3 sequence (DNA): TGTGCCAGTACCCGGGGGGACTACAATGAGCAGTTCTTC.

The CDR3 loop reads CAWSVPGSRAFF. Here the CDR3 DNA reads TGTGCCTGGAGCGTACCCGGGAGCAGAGCTTTCTTT. This chain links TRBV30 with TRBJ1-1; unclear D gene. CDR1 and CDR2 from the germline V gene are GTSNPN and SVGIG (reference sequence). With 3 bases removed from V and 10 bases from J, the gap between germline ends came to 15 bases. The CDR3 totals 12 residues. Together with reference TRBV30 and TRBJ1-1, the CDR3 gives the full variable domain: SQTIHQWPATLVQPVGSPLSLECTVEGTSNPNLYWYRQAAGRGLQLLFYSVGIGQISSEVPQNLSASRPQDRQFILSSKKLLLSDSGFYLCAWSVPGSRAFFGQGTRLTVV.

Of note for this clone: Other DNA sequences in this sample translate to the same CDR3. This rearrangement joins TRBV3-1 (or the pseudogene TRBV3-2) to TRBJ2-5, with 8 bases that match TRBD1. CDR1 and CDR2 from the germline V gene are LGHDT and YNNKEL (reference sequence). The CDR3 runs to 14 residues. V lost 4 bases, J lost 5 bases, and 6 bases stayed unmatched. DNA for the CDR3: TGTGCCAGCAGCCCGGGGCAGGGGGCTGAGACCCAGTACTTC. This gives the protein CASSPGQGAETQYF.

This clone was recorded once. This chain connects TRBV4-3 to TRBJ1-1, with D perhaps matching TRBD1 (5 bases). There are 16 residues in the CDR3. Trimming removed 0 bases at V and 4 bases at J, with 15 bases between. Germline V gives CDR1 LGHNA, CDR2 YSLEER. The CDR3 loop reads CASSQDRQGWATEAFF. The CDR3, as DNA: TGCGCCAGCAGCCAAGATCGTCAGGGATGGGCCACTGAAGCTTTCTTT.

The chain has TRBV10-3 and TRBJ2-1, with D possibly matching TRBD1 (8 bases). The CDR3 contains 15 residues. V lost 10 bases, J lost 2 bases, and 18 bases lay in between. CDR1 is ENHRY and CDR2 is SYGVKD in the germline V gene. The CDR3 DNA reads TGTGCCAGCACAGGGGGGGACAGAGCCTACAATGAGCAGTTCTTC. Translated: CASTGGDRAYNEQFF.

This sequence joins TRBV9 and TRBJ2-3; TRBD1 aligns across 7 bases. This CDR3 contains 13 residues. Germline V gene sequence: CDR1 SGDLS, CDR2 YYNGEE. V trimming: 4 bases; J trimming: 7 bases; junction bases outside the gene matches: 6. The DNA for the CDR3 is TGTGCCAGCAGCCCACCGACAGGGTATACGCAGTATTTT. Translating gives CASSPPTGYTQYF.

This clone was picked up one time. The chain couples TRBV5-1 to TRBJ2-5; 11 nucleotides agree with TRBD1. Per germline, CDR1 SGHRS and CDR2 YFSETQ. The CDR3 has 14 residues. The junction had 3 bases not matched to a gene; V was cut back by 3 bases and J by 5 bases. The CDR3 DNA is TGCGCCAGCAGCTGGACAGGGGGCAGTGAGACCCAGTACTTC. Encoded protein: CASSWTGGSETQYF.

The chain links TRBV6-6 to TRBJ1-1, with D perhaps TRBD1 (5 bases). In germline, CDR1 is MNHNY, CDR2 SVGAGI (reference sequence). Trimming shortened V by 2 bases and J by 1 base, and 8 bases separated the two germline ends. The CDR3 sequence is 14 residues long. Here the CDR3 DNA reads TGTGCCAGCAGTTACACACAGGAGAACACTGAAGCTTTCTTT. Protein sequence: CASSYTQENTEAFF.

This clone came up a few times. V usage is TRBV5-6 and J usage is TRBJ1-5; perhaps TRBD1 as D (5 bases). Germline assignment: CDR1 SGHDT and CDR2 YYEEEE. This CDR3 has 15 amino acids. Trimming shortened V by 4 bases and J by 1 base, and 12 bases separated the two germline ends. CDR3 loop: CASSRGSVSNQPQHF. CDR3 DNA sequence: TGTGCCAGCAGCCGGGGGAGTGTGAGCAATCAGCCCCAGCATTTT.

This chain links TRBV7-2 with TRBJ1-1; 9 bases are a match to TRBD1. Germline-derived CDR1 and CDR2 are SGHTA and FQGNSA. V trimming: 5 bases; J trimming: 0 bases; junction bases outside the gene matches: 1. CDR3 length: 14 amino acids. CDR3 sequence (DNA): TGTGCCAGCAGCCGGGACAGGGTGAACACTGAAGCTTTCTTT. Residues: CASSRDRVNTEAFF. The whole variable domain, remainder taken from reference TRBV7-2 and TRBJ1-1, is GAGVSQSPSNKVTEKGKDVELRCDPISGHTALYWYRQSLGQGLEFLIYFQGNSAPDKSGLPSDRFSAERTGGSVSTLTIQRTQQEDSAVYLCASSRDRVNTEAFFGQGTRLTVV.